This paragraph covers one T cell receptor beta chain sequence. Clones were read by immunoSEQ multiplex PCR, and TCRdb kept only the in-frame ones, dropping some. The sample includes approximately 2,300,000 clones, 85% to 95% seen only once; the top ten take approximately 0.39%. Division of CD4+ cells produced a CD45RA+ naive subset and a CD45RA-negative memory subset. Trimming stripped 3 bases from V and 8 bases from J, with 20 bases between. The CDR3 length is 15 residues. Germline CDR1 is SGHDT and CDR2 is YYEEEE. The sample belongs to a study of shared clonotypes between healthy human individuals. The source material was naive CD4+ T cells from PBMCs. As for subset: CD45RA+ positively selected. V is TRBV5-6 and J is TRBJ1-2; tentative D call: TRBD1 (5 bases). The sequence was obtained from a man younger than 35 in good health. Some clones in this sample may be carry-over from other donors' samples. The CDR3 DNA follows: TGTGCCAGCAGCTCCTTCGGGGCGGCTCTGAGCGGCTACACCTTC. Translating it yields CASSSFGAALSGYTF.